This T cell receptor beta chain derives from a study of blood T cell repertoires in COVID-19. For the study at large: Spain, Italy and the United States supplied samples that represented acute and convalescent COVID-19.

The table lists this clone with a few counts. Other DNA sequences in the same sample also yield this CDR3. The CDR3 runs 13 residues. Per germline, CDR1 LNHDA and CDR2 SQIVND (reference sequence). Trimming took off 3 bases at V and 2 bases at J, with 7 bases between the two ends. Generated by immunoSEQ multiplex PCR, the TCRdb table keeps only in-frame clones and is missing some. The sample consists of around 130,000 clones, roughly 80% of them appearing once. The sequencing sample was made of peripheral blood. The chain links TRBV19 to TRBJ1-2; no clear D gene. The source of this sequence is a man in his 70s with acute or convalescent COVID-19. Here the CDR3 reads CASSMGGNYGYTF. The CDR3 nucleotides read TGTGCCAGTAGTATGGGAGGCAACTATGGCTACACCTTC.